What follows describes a single TCR beta chain. Its antigen is undetermined. The record originates from a study of T cell responses to AZD1222 COVID-19 vaccine. Study background: Second-dose groups at about 4 or about 12 weeks were pooled.

Study results and caveats: Researchers took repertoire samples only after the peak T cell response had come. The donor cohort was predominantly white British with a female majority, and clonal diversity may have been underestimated.

Profiled with immunoSEQ multiplex PCR; TCRdb holds only in-frame clones, not every one. The table includes about 130,000 clones, about 94% detected once. The sequence was obtained from an adult in good health. The material sequenced was peripheral blood, taken on day 0 of AZD1222 vaccination.

The CDR3 DNA reads as TGTGCCAGCTCACCACTGGAAAGGTCCGCGGCCCAGTACTTC. Translated, it gives CASSPLERSAAQYF. The chain links TRBV18 to TRBJ2-5; D is undetermined. The CDR3 runs to 14 residues. Germline V gene data show CDR1 as KGHSH and CDR2 as LQKENI. The V and J ends lost 1 base and 9 bases respectively, with 15 bases between them.